This T cell receptor (beta chain) was captured in a study of blood T cell repertoires in COVID-19. Study at large: Samples came from the United States, Italy and Spain, spanning acute and convalescent COVID-19. T cells, B-cell-depleted T cells, or PBMCs supplied cDNA or gDNA.

Authors' data handling: Researchers report that nucleated cell counts were estimated from reference gene primer amplification. The assay was immunoSEQ multiplex PCR, and TCRdb's table has in-frame clones only and misses some. That table gives V, J and clone size, and the DNA gave D and trimming. The sample lists about 80,000 clones, about 83% occurring once. Germline V CDR1 and CDR2: SGHDT, YYEEEE. Trimming took 5 bases from V and 2 from J, leaving 11 bases between them. This CDR3 comprises 14 residues. This clone is a singleton in its sample. The sequencing input was peripheral blood. This receptor was identified in a human donor in a cohort sampled during active COVID-19. The chain recombines TRBV5-6 with TRBJ1-5, with D possibly being TRBD1 (5 bases). The CDR3 DNA sequence: TGTGCCAGCAGTAACTGGGGCGGCAATCAGCCCCAGCATTTT. Its protein product is CASSNWGGNQPQHF.